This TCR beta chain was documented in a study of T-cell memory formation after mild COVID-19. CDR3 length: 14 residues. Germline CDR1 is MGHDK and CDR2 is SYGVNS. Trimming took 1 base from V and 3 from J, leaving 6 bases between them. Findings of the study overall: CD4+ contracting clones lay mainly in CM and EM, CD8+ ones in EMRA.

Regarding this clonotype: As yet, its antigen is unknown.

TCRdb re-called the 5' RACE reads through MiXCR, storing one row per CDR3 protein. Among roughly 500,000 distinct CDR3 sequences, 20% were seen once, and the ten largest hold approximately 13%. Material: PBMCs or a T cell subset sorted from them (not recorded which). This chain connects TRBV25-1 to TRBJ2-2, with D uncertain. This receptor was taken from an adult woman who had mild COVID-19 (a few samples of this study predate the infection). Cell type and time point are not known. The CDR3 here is CASSELLYTGELFF. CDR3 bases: TGTGCCAGCAGTGAATTGTTGTACACCGGGGAGCTGTTTTTT.